The clone carrying this TCR beta chain was seen a few times. The record originates from a study of patients and donors after allogeneic stem cell transplantation. MiXCR, applied by TCRdb to the RT-PCR reads, yields one record per CDR3 protein. The top ten clones hold around 6.8% of a sample with about 410,000 distinct CDR3 sequences, 16% of them seen once. Trimming shortened V by 6 bases and J by 5 bases, and 7 bases separated the two germline ends. Germline CDR1 and CDR2: LNHDA and SQIVND (reference sequence). CDR3 size: 11 residues. What was sequenced was blood, either unsorted or a sorted T cell fraction (not recorded which). V usage is TRBV19 and J usage is TRBJ1-1; no definite D call. The origin of this receptor is a human donor who was either an allogeneic HSCT recipient or a stem cell or donor lymphocyte infusion donor (not recorded which). It is not recorded whose cells these are; they may come from a transplant donor. For the CDR3, the DNA is TGTGCCAGTAGCGGAGTGACTGAAGCTTTCTTT. Translated: CASSGVTEAFF. Supplemented by reference TRBV19 and TRBJ1-1, the full variable domain reads DGGITQSPKYLFRKEGQNVTLSCEQNLNHDAMYWYRQDPGQGLRLIYYSQIVNDFQKGDIAEGYSVSREKKESFPLTVTSAQKNPTAFYLCASSGVTEAFFGQGTRLTVV.